This TCR beta chain was recorded in a study of beta chain features in type 1 diabetes. The CDR3 consists of 12 residues. J lost 4 bases, V lost 8 bases, and 5 bases had no gene match. CDR1 MNHEY and CDR2 SMNVEV come from the germline V gene (reference sequence). One heparinised draw, averaging about 116 mL, was taken per donor. CD4+ cells of the naive, central memory, regulatory and stem cell-like memory types were sorted via CD45RO/CCR7/CD25/CD127/CD95/CD27. Populations isolated by sorting all had purity greater than 95%. As regards this clone: What it binds is unknown.

Reverse transcribing all isolated RNA meant expressed TCRB transcripts were sequenced. Sequenced by immunoSEQ multiplex PCR; TCRdb stores in-frame clones only, minus some. This table has around 150,000 clones, 10% appearing once. Whole-study results and caveats: Shorter TCRB CDR3s, moderately but significantly so, were found in Type 1 diabetes patients in all four CD4+ subsets. Unsettled here was the matter of whether HLA type influences TCRB rearrangement.

Sequencing was done on a sample of central memory CD4+ T cells from blood. The J gene is TRBJ2-7, the V gene TRBV27, with TRBD2 matching over 7 bases. This TCR was recovered from a man aged 25 to 40 with type 1 diabetes. CDR3 bases: TGTGCCAGCCCGGGAGGACCATACGAGCAGTACTTC. As protein: CASPGGPYEQYF.